The next 9 T cell receptor beta chains were all read from a single sample in a study of Ad26.COV2.S vaccination and SARS-CoV-2 variants. The table came from immunoSEQ multiplex PCR; TCRdb's copy has only in-frame clones and leaves some out. The profile shows about 480,000 clones, roughly 85% of them singletons. Specified treatment: some 20 received Ad26.COV2.S at low or high dose, single or two shots; 5 received placebo; per-sample allocation not given. Samples analyzed were those drawn on day 63 after the first vaccine or placebo injection. The sequenced sample was peripheral blood, obtained in a trial of Ad26.COV2.S vaccine versus placebo. The receptors stem from a person aged 18-65 years who received the Ad26.COV2.S COVID-19 vaccine or a placebo.

The chain is built from TRBV11-3 and TRBJ2-6; D perhaps matches TRBD1 (6 bases). The germline CDR1 and CDR2 sequences are SGHNT and YENEEA. The CDR3 runs to 15 residues. V lost 5 bases to trimming and J lost 2 bases, with 10 bases between them. The CDR3 region is CASSQGFAGANVLTF. The CDR3 nucleotides read TGTGCCAGCAGCCAGGGGTTTGCTGGGGCCAACGTCCTGACTTTC. Full variable domain (outside the CDR3, taken from reference TRBV11-3 and TRBJ2-6): EAGVVQSPRYKIIEKKQPVAFWCNPISGHNTLYWYLQNLGQGPELLIRYENEEAVDDSQLPKDRFSAERLKGVDSTLKIQPAELGDSAVYLCASSQGFAGANVLTFGAGSRLTVL.

This clone was seen many times. The chain has TRBV7-3 and TRBJ2-2; D uncertain. Trimming took off 0 bases at V and 6 bases at J, with 2 bases between the two ends. Per the germline V gene, CDR1 is SGHTA and CDR2 is FQGTGA. This CDR3 is built from 12 residues. The chain's CDR3 is CASSLTPGELFF. The DNA for the CDR3 is TGTGCCAGCAGCTTAACTCCCGGGGAGCTGTTTTTT.

In this sample, this clone turned up once. The chain joins TRBV5-4 to TRBJ2-3; D remains unclear. CDR3 length: 14 amino acids. With 3 bases removed from V and 4 bases from J, the gap between germline ends came to 12 bases. The germline gives CDR1 SGHNT, CDR2 YYREEE (reference sequence). The CDR3 DNA is TGTGCCAGCAGCTCTCAGGATCGCGCAGATACGCAGTATTTT. Translating gives CASSSQDRADTQYF.

This clone was detected only once. The chain links TRBV5-1 to TRBJ2-7; 7 nucleotides line up with TRBD1. Germline trimming cut 2 bases from V and 1 base from J; bases unmatched to any gene: 6. CDR3 size: 15 residues. From germline, CDR1 is SGHRS and CDR2 YFSETQ. The CDR3 DNA follows: TGCGCCAGCAGCTTTACCTCAGGGGGTTCCTACGAGCAGTACTTC. Translated: CASSFTSGGSYEQYF.

The J gene is TRBJ1-4, the V gene TRBV24-1; tentative D call: TRBD1 (5 bases). Germline V CDR1 and CDR2: KGHDR, SFDVKD. V shed 8 bases and J shed 0 bases, with 21 bases lying between them. The CDR3 spans 18 residues. The CDR3 sequence is CATTPPLDRFATNEKLFF. The CDR3 DNA follows: TGTGCCACCACCCCACCCCTAGACAGATTTGCAACTAATGAAAAACTGTTTTTT.

The V call is TRBV7-2, the J call TRBJ1-6; no clear D. Per germline, CDR1 SGHTA and CDR2 FQGNSA. V lost 2 bases and J lost 7, with 9 bases in between. The CDR3 contains 14 residues. The CDR3 sequence: CASSLILGNSPLHF. For the CDR3, the DNA is TGTGCCAGCAGCTTAATCTTAGGGAATTCACCCCTCCACTTT.

This chain joins TRBV19 and TRBJ1-1; TRBD1 is a possible D gene (5 bases). Germline CDR1 is LNHDA and CDR2 is SQIVND (reference sequence). The V end lost 4 bases, the J end lost 5 bases, and 11 bases lay between the germline ends. CDR3 length: 13 residues. In DNA, the CDR3 is TGTGCCAGTAGTAAGGGGAGAGCGACTGAAGCTTTCTTT. Translated, it gives CASSKGRATEAFF. The full variable domain, rest sourced from reference TRBV19 and TRBJ1-1, is DGGITQSPKYLFRKEGQNVTLSCEQNLNHDAMYWYRQDPGQGLRLIYYSQIVNDFQKGDIAEGYSVSREKKESFPLTVTSAQKNPTAFYLCASSKGRATEAFFGQGTRLTVV.

In its sample, this clone was seen once. The genes are TRBV30 and TRBJ1-2, with 8 bases matching TRBD1. CDR3 length: 18 residues. Germline V gene lookup returns CDR1 GTSNPN and CDR2 SVGIG (reference sequence). The junction had 19 bases not matched to a gene; V was cut back by 1 base and J by 6 bases. CDR3 sequence: CAWSATGAGGSFRNGYTF. In DNA form, the CDR3 reads TGTGCCTGGAGTGCCACAGGGGCAGGGGGCTCTTTTAGGAATGGCTACACCTTC.

The genes are TRBV6-1 and TRBJ2-7, with D unresolved. In germline, CDR1 is MNHNS, CDR2 SASEGT. Deletions cut 1 base from V and 9 bases from J, with 10 bases between. This CDR3 contains 12 residues. The CDR3 region has the DNA TGTGCCAGCAGTGAAGATACTGCGGTGCAGTACTTC. It yields the protein CASSEDTAVQYF.